This T cell receptor (beta chain) was identified in a study of T-cell memory formation after mild COVID-19. Whole-study context: For the most part, TCR clusters were specific to one donor. Overall study findings and caveats: CM and EM subsets held most contracting CD4+ clones; EMRA held CD8+ ones.

Sample barcodes and UMIs were carried by the TCR alpha and TCR beta cDNA libraries that 5'RACE generated with constant-segment primers. TCRdb recomputed calls from the 5' RACE reads with MiXCR, one row per CDR3 protein. The sample shows about 430,000 distinct CDR3 sequences, 20% to 25% of them seen only once. CDR3 length: 13 amino acids. CDR1 is LNHDA and CDR2 is SQIVND in the germline V gene (reference sequence). V was cut by 4 bases and J by 4 bases, with 7 bases left in between. Concerning this clonotype itself: Its target is unknown.

This chain uses TRBV19 with TRBJ2-2; D call uncertain. The clonotype comes from an adult woman who had mild COVID-19 (a few samples of this study predate the infection). Cell type and time point are not known. The sequenced sample consisted of PBMCs or a T cell subset sorted from them (not recorded which). CDR3 bases: TGTGCCAGTAGTAGTTTCGCCACCGGGGAGCTGTTTTTT. Encoded protein: CASSSFATGELFF.